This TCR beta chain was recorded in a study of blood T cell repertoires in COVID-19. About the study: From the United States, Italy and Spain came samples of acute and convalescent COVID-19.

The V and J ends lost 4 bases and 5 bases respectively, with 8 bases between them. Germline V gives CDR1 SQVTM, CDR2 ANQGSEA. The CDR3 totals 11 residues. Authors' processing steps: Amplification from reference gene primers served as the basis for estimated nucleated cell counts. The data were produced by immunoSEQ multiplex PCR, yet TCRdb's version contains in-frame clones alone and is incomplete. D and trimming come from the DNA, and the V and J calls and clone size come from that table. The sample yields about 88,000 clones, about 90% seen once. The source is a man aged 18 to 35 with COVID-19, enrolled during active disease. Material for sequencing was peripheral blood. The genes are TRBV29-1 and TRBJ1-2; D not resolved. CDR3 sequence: CSVGEGYGYTF. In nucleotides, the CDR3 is TGCAGCGTTGGGGAGGGTTATGGCTACACCTTC.